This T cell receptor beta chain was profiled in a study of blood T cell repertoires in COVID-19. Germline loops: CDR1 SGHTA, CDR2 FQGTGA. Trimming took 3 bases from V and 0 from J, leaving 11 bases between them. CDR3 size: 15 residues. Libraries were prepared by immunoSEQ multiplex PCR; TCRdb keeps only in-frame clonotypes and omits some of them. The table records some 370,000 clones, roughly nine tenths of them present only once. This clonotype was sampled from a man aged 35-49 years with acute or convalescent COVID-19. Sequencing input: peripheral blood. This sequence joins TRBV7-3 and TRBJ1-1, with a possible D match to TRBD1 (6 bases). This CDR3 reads CASSFIRGMNTEAFF. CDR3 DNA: TGTGCCAGCAGCTTCATCAGGGGAATGAACACTGAAGCTTTCTTT.